These 25 T cell receptor beta chains originate from one sample sequenced in a study of shared clonotypes between healthy human individuals (dated by TCRdb to the early 2020s). Library construction relied on the immunoSEQ multiplex PCR assay. The clones in this table, taken by TCRdb from immuneACCESS, are in-frame only. Not every clone is retained; where verified, under half of the shortfall comes from an unresolved V gene, and the cause of the rest is unknown. The sample profile shows over a million clones; around 98% of them were found once. The ten largest clonotypes hold less than 0.55% of the sample. The sample was naive CD4+ T cells sorted from blood. The cell subset or site label of this sample denotes: CD45RA+ positively selected. These receptors all stem from a man aged 25 to 40 in good health.

This chain joins TRBV25-1 and TRBJ2-7; no firm D call. The CDR3 consists of 11 residues. The V end was cut by 4 bases, the J end by 5 bases, with 6 bases between. Germline CDR1 is MGHDK and CDR2 is SYGVNS. The CDR3 spells CASSVAHEQYF. CDR3 DNA: TGTGCCAGCAGTGTAGCTCACGAGCAGTACTTC.

This clone is a singleton in its sample. The rearrangement joins TRBV10-2 to TRBJ2-3; D uncertain. The germline V gene has CDR1 WSHSY and CDR2 SAAADI. The V end was cut by 9 bases, the J end by 4 bases, with 11 bases between. The CDR3 spans 12 residues. The CDR3 loop is CASALGSDTQYF. Here the CDR3 DNA reads TGCGCCAGTGCCTTGGGGTCAGATACGCAGTATTTT.

The V and J genes are TRBV4-1 and TRBJ2-5; 8 positions agree with TRBD2. V dropped 4 bases and J dropped 5; count of bases not matched to a gene: 3. The germline CDR1 and CDR2 sequences are MGHRA and YSYEKL. CDR3 length: 13 residues. Here the CDR3 reads CASSLGLAETQYF. CDR3 DNA sequence: TGCGCCAGCAGCCTCGGACTAGCTGAGACCCAGTACTTC.

The chain uses TRBV20-1 and TRBJ2-1; TRBD2 agrees at 8 bases. With V trimmed by 3 bases and J by 12 bases, 4 bases remained unmatched. The CDR3 has 11 amino acids. Germline CDR1 DFQATT, CDR2 SNEGSKA (reference sequence). The CDR3 DNA reads TGCAGTGCTAGGCATAGCGGGATGCAGTTCTTC. Translation: CSARHSGMQFF.

Concerning this clone itself: At the DNA level, this CDR3 is encoded by other sequences in the same sample as well. This chain connects TRBV6-6 to TRBJ2-3, with no clear D. Per germline, CDR1 MNHNY and CDR2 SVGAGI (reference sequence). V was shortened by 2 bases and J by 6 bases, with 3 bases between the two germline ends. This CDR3 is 11 amino acids long. The CDR3 sequence: CASSYGDTQYF. The CDR3 region has the DNA TGTGCCAGCAGTTACGGGGATACGCAGTATTTT.

This chain's CDR3 is CATAEGRARTDTQYF. The CDR3 nucleotides are TGTGCCACCGCAGAAGGGAGGGCACGCACAGATACGCAGTATTTT. The V call is TRBV6-4, the J call TRBJ2-3; TRBD2 agrees at 7 bases. This CDR3 spans 15 amino acids. The V gene's germline CDR1 is MRHNA and CDR2 SNTAGT. Unmatched junction bases numbered 11, after V lost 10 bases and J lost 1 base.

This chain connects TRBV6-1 to TRBJ2-1; 7 bases fit TRBD1. This CDR3 has 16 residues. V shed 2 bases and J 4 bases; nucleotides not matched to a gene: 8. In germline, CDR1 is MNHNS, CDR2 SASEGT. CDR3 nucleotides: TGTGCCAGCAGTGAATATTTTTCGACAGGGTACAATGAGCAGTTCTTC. It translates to CASSEYFSTGYNEQFF.

The chain uses TRBV27 and TRBJ1-4, with D tentatively TRBD1 (5 bases). The CDR3 loop spans 16 amino acids. Trimming shortened V by 0 bases and J by 2 bases, and 10 bases separated the two germline ends. Germline V gene sequence: CDR1 MNHEY, CDR2 SMNVEV (reference sequence). The CDR3 nucleotides are TGTGCCAGCAGTTTATCGGGGGGGTGGACTAATGAAAAACTGTTTTTT. Translating it yields CASSLSGGWTNEKLFF.

The chain joins TRBV6-1 to TRBJ1-2; 7 bases match TRBD1. Looked up from germline, CDR1 is MNHNS and CDR2 is SASEGT. CDR3 length: 15 amino acids. Trimming cost V 0 bases and J 7 bases; bases outside gene matches: 8. CDR3 DNA sequence: TGTGCCAGCAGTGAAGCGTTTGGGACAGTCCGTGGCTACACCTTC. This translates into CASSEAFGTVRGYTF.

The chain recombines TRBV7-9 with TRBJ2-5, with D maybe TRBD1 (5 bases). The ends were cut back, 0 bases at V and 2 bases at J, with 10 bases in the middle. This CDR3 has 15 amino acids. Germline V lookup: CDR1 SEHNR, CDR2 FQNEAQ (reference sequence). The CDR3 bases are TGTGCCAGCAGCTTAGCCCGGAAGGGGCAAGAGACCCAGTACTTC. It codes for CASSLARKGQETQYF.

The gene calls are TRBV2 and TRBJ2-1, with 8 bases lining up with TRBD1. CDR3 length: 12 residues. J gave up 4 bases and V 8 bases, and 1 base lay outside the gene matches. Per germline, CDR1 SNHLY and CDR2 FYNNEI. DNA of the CDR3: TGTGCCAGCGGGGACAGGTACAATGAGCAGTTCTTC. Residues: CASGDRYNEQFF.

The V and J genes are TRBV5-1 and TRBJ2-3; 7 nucleotides match TRBD1. The V gene end was trimmed by 5 bases and the J gene end by 0 bases; junction bases not matched to a gene: 9. Germline lookup yields CDR1 SGHRS and CDR2 YFSETQ. The CDR3 length is 16 residues. The CDR3, as DNA: TGCGCCAGCAGTGCGACTACAGGGGTGAGCACAGATACGCAGTATTTT. It yields the protein CASSATTGVSTDTQYF.

The chain carries TRBV18 and TRBJ2-1, with TRBD2 identical over 10 bases. Looked up from germline, CDR1 is KGHSH and CDR2 is LQKENI. J lost 9 bases, V lost 4 bases, and 6 bases had no gene match. There are 14 residues in the CDR3. This CDR3 is CASSQSGRALEQFF. The CDR3 DNA reads TGTGCCAGCTCACAAAGCGGGAGGGCCCTTGAGCAGTTCTTC.

This chain connects TRBV2 to TRBJ2-2, with TRBD1 as a possible D gene (5 bases). CDR1 SNHLY and CDR2 FYNNEI come from the germline V gene. CDR3 length: 14 residues. Trimming shortened V by 8 bases and J by 7 bases, and 17 bases separated the two germline ends. The CDR3 nucleotides are TGTGCCAGCCGGAACCAAGGGGCCGGCGGGGAGCTGTTTTTT. This codes for CASRNQGAGGELFF.

The genes are TRBV7-2 and TRBJ1-4; D ambiguous. CDR3 size: 12 residues. With 1 base removed from V and 7 bases from J, the gap between germline ends came to 4 bases. Germline V lookup: CDR1 SGHTA, CDR2 FQGNSA. The CDR3 loop reads CASSLDGEKLFF. The CDR3 DNA sequence: TGTGCCAGCAGCTTAGATGGTGAAAAACTGTTTTTT.

This clone came up once. The chain employs TRBV28 and TRBJ2-1, with a weak D call TRBD2 (6 bases). Looked up from germline, CDR1 is MDHEN and CDR2 is SYDVKM. The CDR3 is 14 amino acids. V dropped 3 bases and J dropped 3 bases, with 9 bases sitting between them. The CDR3 protein is CASSLLAHYNEQFF. In DNA form, the CDR3 reads TGTGCCAGCAGTTTGCTAGCGCACTACAATGAGCAGTTCTTC.

The chain joins TRBV25-1 to TRBJ2-1; D unresolved. Trimming removed 5 bases from V and 5 bases from J, with 19 bases in between. This CDR3 contains 16 residues. Per germline, CDR1 MGHDK and CDR2 SYGVNS. CDR3 sequence (DNA): TGTGCCAGCAGTCCAGGAGAGAAAATTATTGACAATGAGCAGTTCTTC. This sequence encodes CASSPGEKIIDNEQFF.

The CDR3 loop reads CASSRDGETQYF. In DNA, the CDR3 is TGCGCCAGCAGCAGGGACGGGGAGACCCAGTACTTC. The rearrangement links TRBV5-1 to TRBJ2-5, with D perhaps TRBD1 or TRBD2 (5 bases each). V dropped 4 bases and J dropped 5 bases, with 9 bases sitting between them. Germline CDR1 SGHRS, CDR2 YFSETQ. This CDR3 contains 12 residues.

The chain has TRBV14 and TRBJ2-1; D ambiguous. This CDR3 has 12 amino acids. Per germline, CDR1 SGHDN and CDR2 FVKESK. Trimming stripped 1 base from V and 8 bases from J, with 6 bases between. The DNA for the CDR3 is TGTGCCAGCAGCCAAGTGTTCTATGAGCAGTTCTTC. It encodes CASSQVFYEQFF.

The rearrangement links TRBV27 to TRBJ2-7; D is uncertain. Germline CDR1 reads MNHEY; CDR2 reads SMNVEV (reference sequence). The CDR3 loop spans 14 amino acids. Trimming left V 6 bases short and J 3 bases short, with 15 bases between. CDR3 sequence: CASRIGFSYYEQYF. The CDR3 DNA reads TGTGCCAGCAGGATAGGGTTCAGTTACTACGAGCAGTACTTC.

This clone has a single count. V is TRBV7-9 and J is TRBJ2-3; D remains ambiguous. Deletions cut 4 bases from V and 2 bases from J, with 10 bases between. This CDR3 region has 14 residues. From germline, CDR1 is SEHNR and CDR2 FQNEAQ (reference sequence). The DNA for the CDR3 is TGTGCCAGCAGCTGGCGAGAACTCACAGATACGCAGTATTTT. Amino acid sequence: CASSWRELTDTQYF.

This rearrangement joins TRBV29-1 to TRBJ1-1; maybe TRBD1 (6 bases). Trimming left V 7 bases short and J 2 bases short, with 11 bases between. This CDR3 has 12 amino acids. In germline, CDR1 is SQVTM, CDR2 ANQGSEA. The CDR3 DNA follows: TGCAGCGGCCGACAGGCTAACACTGAAGCTTTCTTT. As protein: CSGRQANTEAFF.

V and J are TRBV9 and TRBJ2-7, with a tentative D call TRBD2 (6 bases). Germline CDR1 reads SGDLS; CDR2 reads YYNGEE. V lost 7 bases to trimming and J lost 0 bases, with 8 bases between them. The CDR3 sequence is 12 residues long. The CDR3 loop reads CASGGISYEQYF. CDR3 nucleotides: TGTGCCAGCGGGGGGATCTCCTACGAGCAGTACTTC.

The CDR3 spells CASSLDLTGGGETQYF. The CDR3, as DNA: TGTGCCAGCAGTTTGGATCTAACAGGGGGCGGGGAGACCCAGTACTTC. The genes are TRBV28 and TRBJ2-5; 9 nucleotides line up with TRBD1. Germline V gene lookup returns CDR1 MDHEN and CDR2 SYDVKM. After removal of 3 bases from V and 5 bases from J, the junction contained 10 bases not matched to a gene. The CDR3 consists of 16 residues. Full variable domain (outside the CDR3, taken from reference TRBV28 and TRBJ2-5): DVKVTQSSRYLVKRTGEKVFLECVQDMDHENMFWYRQDPGLGLRLIYFSYDVKMKEKGDIPEGYSVSREKKERFSLILESASTNQTSMYLCASSLDLTGGGETQYFGPGTRLLVL.

The chain recombines TRBV27 with TRBJ2-5, with unresolved D. Per the germline V gene, CDR1 is MNHEY and CDR2 is SMNVEV (reference sequence). CDR3 size: 13 residues. Trimming shortened V by 2 bases and J by 7 bases, and 11 bases separated the two germline ends. CDR3 protein: CASSLRADRTQYF. For the CDR3, the DNA is TGTGCCAGCAGTTTAAGGGCAGATCGGACCCAGTACTTC.